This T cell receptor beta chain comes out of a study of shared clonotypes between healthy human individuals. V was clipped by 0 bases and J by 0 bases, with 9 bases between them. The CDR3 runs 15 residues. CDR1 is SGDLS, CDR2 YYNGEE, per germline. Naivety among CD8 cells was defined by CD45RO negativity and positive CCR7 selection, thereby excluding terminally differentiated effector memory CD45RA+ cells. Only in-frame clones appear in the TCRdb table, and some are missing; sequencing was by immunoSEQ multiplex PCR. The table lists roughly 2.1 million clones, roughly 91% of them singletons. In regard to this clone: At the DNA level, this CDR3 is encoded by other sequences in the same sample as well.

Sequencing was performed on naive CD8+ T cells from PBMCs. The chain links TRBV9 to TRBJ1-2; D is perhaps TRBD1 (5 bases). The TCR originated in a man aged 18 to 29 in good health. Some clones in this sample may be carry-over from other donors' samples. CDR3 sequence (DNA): TGTGCCAGCAGCGTAGCTGGGGGAACTAACTATGGCTACACCTTC. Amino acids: CASSVAGGTNYGYTF. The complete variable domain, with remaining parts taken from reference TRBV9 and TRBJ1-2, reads DSGVTQTPKHLITATGQRVTLRCSPRSGDLSVYWYQQSLDQGLQFLIQYYNGEERAKGNILERFSAQQFPDLHSELNLSSLELGDSALYFCASSVAGGTNYGYTFGSGTRLTVV.